This T cell receptor (beta chain) came from a study of T cells in women clearing cervical HPV infection. Between the trimmed V and J ends, which lost 10 bases and 7 bases, there was a span of 17 bases. Germline values: CDR1 LNHDA, CDR2 SQIVND (reference sequence). This CDR3 comprises 13 residues. All participants had a single incident cervical HPV16 infection, and prevalent HPV16 infections were excluded. Measured with immunoSEQ multiplex PCR; TCRdb has only the in-frame clones, and not every one. This sample's table reports about 23,000 clones. As concerns this clone: Antigen: not known. The CDR3 end is not reached by the read, which stops 3 residues before it; the germline J gene fills it in.

Broader study findings: It is unknown whether associations predate infection; no effector/memory or HPV-specific sorting. Combining TCR richness with V gene abundances gave approximately 0.84 AUC.

Material for sequencing was blood buffy coat. The TCR comes from a woman aged 18 to 75 with a cervical HPV16 infection that either progressed to CIN3+ or cleared (not recorded which). This chain connects TRBV19 to TRBJ2-1, with D perhaps matching TRBD2 (8 bases). CDR3 DNA (partial): TGTGCCACCGCGGGGGGACAGATGAATGAG. It specifies CATAGGQMNE. From start to end, the CDR3 is CATAGGQMNEQFF. The full variable domain, its missing parts supplied by reference TRBV19 and TRBJ2-1, is DGGITQSPKYLFRKEGQNVTLSCEQNLNHDAMYWYRQDPGQGLRLIYYSQIVNDFQKGDIAEGYSVSREKKESFPLTVTSAQKNPTAFYLCATAGGQMNEQFFGPGTRLTVL.